This T cell receptor beta chain was profiled in a study of blood T cell repertoires in COVID-19. Study context: Sites across the United States, Italy and Spain contributed samples from acute and convalescent COVID-19.

The CDR3 loop spans 15 amino acids. Trimming took 1 base from V and 9 from J; bases not matched to a gene: 8. Germline V gives CDR1 LGHDT, CDR2 YNNKEL (reference sequence). Per the study methods: By means of reference gene primer amplification, nucleated cell counts were estimated. Some clones are missing from TCRdb's copy, which holds only in-frame ones; the method was immunoSEQ multiplex PCR. D and trimming come from the DNA, and the V and J calls and clone size come from that table. The sample lists about 250,000 clones; around 79% were seen once. This TCR derives from a woman of 80 years or more with acute or convalescent COVID-19. Sequenced material: peripheral blood. This rearrangement joins TRBV3-1 (or the pseudogene TRBV3-2) to TRBJ2-1; 8 positions match TRBD1. CDR3 DNA sequence: TGTGCCAGCAGCCAAGCAGGGGGCACGGATGGTGAGCAGTTCTTC. Translation gives CASSQAGGTDGEQFF.